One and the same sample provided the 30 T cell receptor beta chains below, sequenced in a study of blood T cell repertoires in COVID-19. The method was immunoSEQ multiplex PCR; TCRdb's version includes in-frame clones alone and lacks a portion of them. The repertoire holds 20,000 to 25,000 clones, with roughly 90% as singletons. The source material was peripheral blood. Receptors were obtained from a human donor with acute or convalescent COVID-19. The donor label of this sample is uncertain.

CDR3 residues: CASSSHSRGGGTDTQYF. The DNA for the CDR3 is TGTGCCAGCAGTTCCCACTCCAGAGGAGGGGGCACAGATACGCAGTATTTT. This chain uses TRBV6-2 or TRBV6-3 with TRBJ2-3, with a possible D match to TRBD2 (6 bases). The V and J ends lost 4 bases and 1 base respectively, with 18 bases between them. The CDR3 extends over 17 amino acids. Germline V lookup: CDR1 MNHEY, CDR2 SVGEGT.

CDR3 nucleotides: TGTGCCAGCAGCTTCTCGTACCAAGAGACCCAGTACTTC. This translates into CASSFSYQETQYF. The J gene is TRBJ2-5, the V gene TRBV9; D is undetermined. The CDR3 loop spans 13 amino acids. Germline lookup yields CDR1 SGDLS and CDR2 YYNGEE. Trimming stripped 4 bases from V and 0 bases from J, with 7 bases between.

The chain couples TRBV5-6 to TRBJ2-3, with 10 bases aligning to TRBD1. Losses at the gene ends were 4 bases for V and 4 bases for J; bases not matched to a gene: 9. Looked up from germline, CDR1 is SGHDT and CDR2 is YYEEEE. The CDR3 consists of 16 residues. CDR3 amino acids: CASSGPGQGRSDTQYF. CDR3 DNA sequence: TGTGCCAGCAGCGGACCGGGACAGGGGAGATCAGATACGCAGTATTTT.

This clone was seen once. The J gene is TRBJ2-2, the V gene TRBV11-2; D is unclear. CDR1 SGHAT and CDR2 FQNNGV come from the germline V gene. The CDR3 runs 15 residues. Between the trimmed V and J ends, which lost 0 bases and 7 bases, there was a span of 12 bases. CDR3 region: CASSLEGALGGELFF. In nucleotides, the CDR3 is TGTGCCAGCAGCTTAGAGGGCGCTCTGGGCGGGGAGCTGTTTTTT.

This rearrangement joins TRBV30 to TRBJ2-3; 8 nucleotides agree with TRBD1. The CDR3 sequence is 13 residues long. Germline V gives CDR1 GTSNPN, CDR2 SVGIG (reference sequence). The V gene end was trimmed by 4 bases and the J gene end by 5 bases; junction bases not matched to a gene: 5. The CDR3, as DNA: TGTGCCTGGACGAGACAGGGGATAGATACGCAGTATTTT. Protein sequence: CAWTRQGIDTQYF. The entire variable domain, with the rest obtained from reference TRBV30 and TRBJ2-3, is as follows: SQTIHQWPATLVQPVGSPLSLECTVEGTSNPNLYWYRQAAGRGLQLLFYSVGIGQISSEVPQNLSASRPQDRQFILSSKKLLLSDSGFYLCAWTRQGIDTQYFGPGTRLTVL.

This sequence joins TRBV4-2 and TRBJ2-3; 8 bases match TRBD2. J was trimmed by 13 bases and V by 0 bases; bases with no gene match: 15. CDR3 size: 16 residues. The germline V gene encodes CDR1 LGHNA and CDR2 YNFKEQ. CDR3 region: CASSQEWGGGKPTEYF. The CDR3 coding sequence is TGTGCCAGCAGCCAAGAGTGGGGCGGGGGGAAACCGACAGAGTATTTT.

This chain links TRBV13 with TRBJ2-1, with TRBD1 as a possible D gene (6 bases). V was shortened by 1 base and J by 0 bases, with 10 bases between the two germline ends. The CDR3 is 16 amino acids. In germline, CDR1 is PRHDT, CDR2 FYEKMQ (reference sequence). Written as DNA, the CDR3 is TGTGCCAGCAGCTTAGATAGGGGGAGCTCCTACAATGAGCAGTTCTTC. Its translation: CASSLDRGSSYNEQFF.

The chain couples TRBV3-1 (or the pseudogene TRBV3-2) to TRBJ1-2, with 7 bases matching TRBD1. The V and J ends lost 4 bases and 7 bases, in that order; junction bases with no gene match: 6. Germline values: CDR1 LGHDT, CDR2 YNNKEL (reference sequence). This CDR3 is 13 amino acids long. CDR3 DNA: TGTGCCAGCAGCCTGACAGGGACCGGTGGCTACACCTTC. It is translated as CASSLTGTGGYTF.

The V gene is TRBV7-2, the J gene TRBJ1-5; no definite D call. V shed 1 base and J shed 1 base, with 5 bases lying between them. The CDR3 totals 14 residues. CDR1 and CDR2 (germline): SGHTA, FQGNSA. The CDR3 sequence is CASSLDLSNQPQHF. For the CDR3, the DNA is TGTGCCAGCAGCTTAGATCTCAGCAATCAGCCCCAGCATTTT.

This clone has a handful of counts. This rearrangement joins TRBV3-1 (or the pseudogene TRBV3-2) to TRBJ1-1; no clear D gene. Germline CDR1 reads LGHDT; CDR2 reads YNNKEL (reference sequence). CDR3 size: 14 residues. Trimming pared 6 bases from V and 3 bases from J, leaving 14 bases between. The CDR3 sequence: CASSPDWRDTEAFF. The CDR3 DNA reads TGTGCCAGCAGTCCAGACTGGAGGGACACTGAAGCTTTCTTT.

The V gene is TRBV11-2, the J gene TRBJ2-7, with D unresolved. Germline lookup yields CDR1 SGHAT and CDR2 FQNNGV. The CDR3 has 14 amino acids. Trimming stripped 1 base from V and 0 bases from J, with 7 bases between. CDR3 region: CASSLGGNSYEQYF. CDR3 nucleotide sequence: TGTGCCAGCAGCTTAGGCGGCAACTCCTACGAGCAGTACTTC.

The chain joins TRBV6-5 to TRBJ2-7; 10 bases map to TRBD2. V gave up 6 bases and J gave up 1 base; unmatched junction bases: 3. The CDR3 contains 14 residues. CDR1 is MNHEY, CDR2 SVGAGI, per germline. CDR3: CASSLAGASYEQYF. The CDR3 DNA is TGTGCCAGCAGCCTAGCGGGAGCTTCCTACGAGCAGTACTTC.

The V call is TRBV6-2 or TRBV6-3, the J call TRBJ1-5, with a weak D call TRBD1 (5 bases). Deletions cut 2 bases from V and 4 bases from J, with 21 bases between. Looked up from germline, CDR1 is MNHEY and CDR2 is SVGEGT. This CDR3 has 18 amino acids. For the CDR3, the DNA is TGTGCCAGCAGTTACCAAAACCTCGGGACGGGAGCAAATCAGCCCCAGCATTTT. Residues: CASSYQNLGTGANQPQHF.

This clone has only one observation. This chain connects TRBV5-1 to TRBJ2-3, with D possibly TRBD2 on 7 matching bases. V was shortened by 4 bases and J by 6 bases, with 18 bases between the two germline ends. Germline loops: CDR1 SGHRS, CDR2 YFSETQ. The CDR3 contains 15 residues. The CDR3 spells CASSPHSGEGDTQYF. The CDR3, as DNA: TGCGCCAGCAGCCCGCACTCAGGGGAGGGGGATACGCAGTATTTT. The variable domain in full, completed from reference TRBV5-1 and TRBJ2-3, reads KAGVTQTPRYLIKTRGQQVTLSCSPISGHRSVSWYQQTPGQGLQFLFEYFSETQRNKGNFPGRFSGRQFSNSRSEMNVSTLELGDSALYLCASSPHSGEGDTQYFGPGTRLTVL.

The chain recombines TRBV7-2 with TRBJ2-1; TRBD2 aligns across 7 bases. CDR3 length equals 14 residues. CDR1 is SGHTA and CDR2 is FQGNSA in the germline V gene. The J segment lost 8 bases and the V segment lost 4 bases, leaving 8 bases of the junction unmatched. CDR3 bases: TGTGCCAGCAGCTCCCGGACTAGTCCCGATGAGCAGTTCTTC. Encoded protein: CASSSRTSPDEQFF.

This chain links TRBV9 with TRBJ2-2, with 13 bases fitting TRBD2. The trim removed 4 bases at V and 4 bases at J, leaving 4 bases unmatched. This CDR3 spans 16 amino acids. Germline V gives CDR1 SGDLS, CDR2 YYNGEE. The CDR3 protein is CASSPRTSGSTGELFF. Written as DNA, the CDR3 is TGTGCCAGCAGCCCAAGGACTAGCGGGAGCACCGGGGAGCTGTTTTTT.

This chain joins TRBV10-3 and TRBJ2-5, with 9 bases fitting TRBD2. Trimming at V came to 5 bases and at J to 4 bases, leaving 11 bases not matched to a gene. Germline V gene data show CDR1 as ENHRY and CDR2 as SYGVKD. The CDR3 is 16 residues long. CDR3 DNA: TGTGCCATCAGTCCAATGATTAGCGGGAGTTCAGAGACCCAGTACTTC. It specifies CAISPMISGSSETQYF.

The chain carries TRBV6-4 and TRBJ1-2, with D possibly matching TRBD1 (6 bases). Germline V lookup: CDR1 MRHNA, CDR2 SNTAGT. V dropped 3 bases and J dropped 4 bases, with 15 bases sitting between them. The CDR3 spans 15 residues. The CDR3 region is CASSEEGGLGYGYTF. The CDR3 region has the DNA TGTGCCAGCAGTGAGGAGGGGGGACTAGGCTATGGCTACACCTTC.

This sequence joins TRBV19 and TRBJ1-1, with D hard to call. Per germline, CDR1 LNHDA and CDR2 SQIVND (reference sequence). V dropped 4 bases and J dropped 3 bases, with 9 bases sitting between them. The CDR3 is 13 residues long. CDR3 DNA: TGTGCCAGTAGTACGATGGCGGACACTGAAGCTTTCTTT. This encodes CASSTMADTEAFF.

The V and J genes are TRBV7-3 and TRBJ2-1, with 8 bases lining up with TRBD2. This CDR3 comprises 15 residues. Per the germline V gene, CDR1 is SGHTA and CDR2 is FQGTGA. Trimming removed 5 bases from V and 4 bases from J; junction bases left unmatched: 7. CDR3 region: CASSGGLGVYNEQFF. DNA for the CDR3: TGTGCCAGCAGCGGGGGACTAGGGGTTTACAATGAGCAGTTCTTC.

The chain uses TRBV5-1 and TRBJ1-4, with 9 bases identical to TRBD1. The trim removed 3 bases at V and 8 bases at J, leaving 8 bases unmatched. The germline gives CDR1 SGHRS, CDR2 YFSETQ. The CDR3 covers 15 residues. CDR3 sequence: CASSSPGTGSEKLFF. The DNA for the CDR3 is TGCGCCAGCAGCTCACCCGGGACAGGGTCCGAAAAACTGTTTTTT.

In nucleotides, the CDR3 is TGCGCCAGCAGTGATCGGACAGGGCAAGCTGAAGCTTTCTTT. Translated, it gives CASSDRTGQAEAFF. The chain uses TRBV10-1 and TRBJ1-1, with 8 bases aligning to TRBD1. V was clipped by 3 bases and J by 6 bases; unmatched bases: 6. Germline CDR1 is WNHNN and CDR2 is SYGVQD (reference sequence). CDR3 size: 14 residues.

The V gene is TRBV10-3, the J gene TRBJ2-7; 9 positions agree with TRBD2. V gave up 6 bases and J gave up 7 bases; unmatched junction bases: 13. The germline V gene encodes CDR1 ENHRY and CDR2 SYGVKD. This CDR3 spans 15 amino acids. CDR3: CAIRVAGASSIEQYF. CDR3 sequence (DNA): TGTGCCATCAGGGTAGCGGGAGCGTCTTCTATTGAGCAGTACTTC.

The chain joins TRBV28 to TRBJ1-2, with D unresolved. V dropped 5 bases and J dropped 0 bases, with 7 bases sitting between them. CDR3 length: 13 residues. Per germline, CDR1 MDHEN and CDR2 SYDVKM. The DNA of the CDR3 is TGTGCCAGCAGTGCCCCGGCTAACTATGGCTACACCTTC. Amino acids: CASSAPANYGYTF.

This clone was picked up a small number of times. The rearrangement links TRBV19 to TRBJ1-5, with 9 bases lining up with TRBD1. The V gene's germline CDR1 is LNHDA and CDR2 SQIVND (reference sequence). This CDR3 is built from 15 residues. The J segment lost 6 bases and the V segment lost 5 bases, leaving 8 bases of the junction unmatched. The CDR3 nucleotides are TGTGCCAGTAGTTCACCGGGACAGGGTCTTCAGCCCCAGCATTTT. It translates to CASSSPGQGLQPQHF.

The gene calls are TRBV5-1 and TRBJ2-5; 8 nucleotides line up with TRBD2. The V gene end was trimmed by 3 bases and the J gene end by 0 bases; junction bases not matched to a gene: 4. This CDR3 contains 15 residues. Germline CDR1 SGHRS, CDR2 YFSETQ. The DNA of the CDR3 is TGCGCCAGCAGCTCTTCCGGGGGGGACCAAGAGACCCAGTACTTC. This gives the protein CASSSSGGDQETQYF.

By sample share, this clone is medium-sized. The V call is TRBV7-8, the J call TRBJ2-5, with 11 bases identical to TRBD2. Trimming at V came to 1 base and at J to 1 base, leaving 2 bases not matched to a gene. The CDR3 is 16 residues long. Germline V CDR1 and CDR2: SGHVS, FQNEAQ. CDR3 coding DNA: TGTGCCAGCAGCTTAGTTGGACTAGCGGGCCAAGAGACCCAGTACTTC. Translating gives CASSLVGLAGQETQYF.

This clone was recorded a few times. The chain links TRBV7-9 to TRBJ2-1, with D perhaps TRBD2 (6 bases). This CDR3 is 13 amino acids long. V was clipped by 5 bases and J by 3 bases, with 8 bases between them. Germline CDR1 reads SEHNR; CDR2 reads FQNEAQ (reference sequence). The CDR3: CASSPEGYNEQFF. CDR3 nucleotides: TGTGCCAGCAGCCCGGAGGGCTACAATGAGCAGTTCTTC.

CDR3 residues: CASSATPYEQYF. The CDR3 DNA follows: TGTGCCAGCAGCGCTACGCCTTACGAGCAGTACTTC. This chain joins TRBV2 and TRBJ2-7; D is unresolved. Trimming removed 6 bases from V and 4 bases from J, with 10 bases in between. This CDR3 is built from 12 residues. CDR1 SNHLY and CDR2 FYNNEI come from the germline V gene.

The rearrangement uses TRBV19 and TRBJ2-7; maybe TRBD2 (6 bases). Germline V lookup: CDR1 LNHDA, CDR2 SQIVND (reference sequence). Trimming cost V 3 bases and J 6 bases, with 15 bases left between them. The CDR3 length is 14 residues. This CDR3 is CASSMVGGMVEQYF. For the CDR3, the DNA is TGTGCCAGTAGTATGGTGGGGGGAATGGTCGAGCAGTACTTC.